This TCR beta chain was recorded in a study of blood T cell repertoires in COVID-19. Study as a whole: COVID-19 samples collected from the United States, Italy and Spain covered acute and convalescent phases.

Sequencing used immunoSEQ multiplex PCR; TCRdb keeps in-frame clones, though not all of them. The sample contains 140,000 to 150,000 clones, roughly 87% of which appear only once. The CDR3 has 15 residues. Germline CDR1 is LGHNA and CDR2 is YSLEER. V lost 0 bases, J lost 3 bases, and 1 base stayed unmatched. The J gene is TRBJ2-7, the V gene TRBV4-3; 11 positions match TRBD2. Material for sequencing was PBMCs or T cells enriched from blood (not recorded which). The sequence was collected from a woman aged 40-49 years who had been exposed to COVID-19. The CDR3 reads CASSQDGTSGYEQYF. The CDR3, as DNA: TGCGCCAGCAGCCAAGATGGGACTAGCGGCTACGAGCAGTACTTC.